This T cell receptor beta chain was captured in a study of blood T cell repertoires in COVID-19. Study-wide background: COVID-19 samples from acute and convalescent phases originated in the United States, Italy and Spain.

Method: immunoSEQ multiplex PCR; TCRdb's copy keeps in-frame clones and lacks some. The data hold 250,000 to 300,000 clones, with 70% to 80% observed a single time. CDR3 size: 16 residues. Germline CDR1 MDHEN, CDR2 SYDVKM. V lost 5 bases and J lost 6; bases outside the gene matches: 8. The receptor was isolated from a woman aged 80 or over with acute or convalescent COVID-19. The sequenced sample consisted of peripheral blood. The V gene is TRBV28, the J gene TRBJ2-3; 13 bases are shared with TRBD2. Here the CDR3 DNA reads TGTGCCAGCAGTCTTACCGGACTAGCGGGAGCGGATACGCAGTATTTT. Encoded protein: CASSLTGLAGADTQYF.